A selection of T cell receptor beta chains follows, all from one sample in a study of T cell repertoires in ileal Crohn's disease. Only in-frame clones appear in the TCRdb table, and some are missing; sequencing was by immunoSEQ multiplex PCR. The sample has over 11,000 clones, 65% to 85% seen once. Sequences were obtained from ileal tissue. Receptors originate from an adult with Crohn's disease. CDR3s include the opening cysteine and the closing phenylalanine or tryptophan. The D gene is left open where the match is weak. Clone sizes are given selectively: once, few, many, or a class where the clone is expanded.

clone size	D gene	J gene	V gene	CDR3 DNA	CDR3 protein
-	TRBD2	TRBJ2-7	TRBV29-1	TGCAGCGTCGGACTAGCGGGAGGGCCGTATGGAGTCTCCGAGCAGTACTTC	CSVGLAGGPYGVSEQYF
once	-	TRBJ2-3	TRBV9	TGTGCCAGCAGCCCCCAGGAGGGTACCACAGATACGCAGTATTTT	CASSPQEGTTDTQYF
-	-	TRBJ1-1	TRBV5-5	TGTGCCAGCAGCCGGGAAAGGAACACTGAAGCTTTCTTT	CASSRERNTEAFF
-	TRBD1	TRBJ2-2	TRBV6-6	TGTGCCAGCAGTTCTCCGACAGGGATGGGCGGGGAGCTGTTTTTT	CASSSPTGMGGELFF
-	TRBD2	TRBJ2-7	TRBV6-1	TGTGCCAGCAGTCCCTCGGGACTAGCGTTCTACGAGCAGTACTTC	CASSPSGLAFYEQYF
-	TRBD1	TRBJ1-5	TRBV29-1	TGCAGCGTTGGGGCAGGGGGTGGCCAGCCCCAGCATTTT	CSVGAGGGQPQHF
-	-	TRBJ2-3	TRBV27	TGTGCCAGCAGTTTAGGGTACAGGGTAACAGATACGCAGTATTTT	CASSLGYRVTDTQYF
-	-	TRBJ2-2	TRBV5-1	TGCGCCAGCATGGTCCTGCGAGGTCAAGGGGTATCCGGGGAGCTGTTTTTT	CASMVLRGQGVSGELFF
-	-	TRBJ1-5	TRBV6-5	TGTGCCAGCAGTTACCCGAGGGCTGATCAGCCCCAGCATTTT	CASSYPRADQPQHF
-	-	TRBJ2-7	TRBV5-1	TGCGCCAGCAGCTTAAACAGGGAGAGGCAGTACTTC	CASSLNRERQYF
few	-	TRBJ2-3	TRBV4-1	TGCGCCAGCAGCCAAGGAGGGGGACCGGGCCTCACAGATACGCAGTATTTT	CASSQGGGPGLTDTQYF
few	TRBD2	TRBJ2-7	TRBV7-8	TGTGCCAGCAGCTTTGGGCGGGGGACCCTCGAGCAGTACTTC	CASSFGRGTLEQYF
-	TRBD1	TRBJ1-2	TRBV6-5	TGTGCCAGCAGTTTGACAGGGAATGGCTACACCTTC	CASSLTGNGYTF
few	-	TRBJ2-1	TRBV6-1	TGTGCCAGCAGTGCGTTGATAGCGGCGAGTTACAATGAGCAGTTCTTC	CASSALIAASYNEQFF
-	TRBD2	TRBJ2-1	TRBV30	TGTGCCTGTCCCGGACTAGCGGGAGAGGAGCAGTTCTTC	CACPGLAGEEQFF
-	-	TRBJ1-1	TRBV5-6	TGTGCCAGCAGCTTGTGGGGAGGCACTGAAGCTTTCTTT	CASSLWGGTEAFF
-	TRBD2	TRBJ2-1	TRBV4-2	TGTGCCAGCAGCCAGCTGACTAGCGGGGGCTCCTACAATGAGCAGTTCTTC	CASSQLTSGGSYNEQFF
-	-	TRBJ2-4	TRBV5-1	TGCGCCAGCAGCTTGGGTAGTCCAGCCAAAAACATTCAGTACTTC	CASSLGSPAKNIQYF
-	-	TRBJ2-7	TRBV5-1	TGCGCCAGCACCTTGGGGGGACTCACCTCCTACGAGCAGTACTTC	CASTLGGLTSYEQYF
-	-	TRBJ2-1	TRBV5-4	TGTGCCAGCAGCTCTTACAATGAGCAGTTCTTC	CASSSYNEQFF
-	-	TRBJ1-5	TRBV19	TGTGCCAGTAGGCCAGGGACTGGTAATCAGCCCCAGCATTTT	CASRPGTGNQPQHF
-	TRBD2	TRBJ2-3	TRBV7-9	TGTGCCAGCAGCTCGGGGACTAGCGGGTCAGATACGCAGTATTTT	CASSSGTSGSDTQYF
-	TRBD1	TRBJ2-7	TRBV10-1	TGCGCCAGCAGTGTTCGGGACAGTGGAACCTACGAGCAGTACTTC	CASSVRDSGTYEQYF
-	TRBD2	TRBJ2-3	TRBV30	TGTGCCTGGAGGGGACTAGCGGGATACACGCAGTATTTT	CAWRGLAGYTQYF
-	-	TRBJ1-1	TRBV7-3	TGTGCCAGCAGCAGATCTAGGAACACTGAAGCTTTCTTT	CASSRSRNTEAFF
-	-	TRBJ1-1	TRBV6-1	TGTGCCAGCAGTGAAGGCAGTAACACTGAAGCTTTCTTT	CASSEGSNTEAFF
few	-	TRBJ1-3	TRBV7-8	TGTGCCAGTACAGGGAGCTCTGGAAACACCATATATTTT	CASTGSSGNTIYF
-	-	TRBJ2-1	TRBV12-5	TGTGCTAGTGGTCGACTGAACAATGAGCAGTTCTTC	CASGRLNNEQFF
-	TRBD2	TRBJ2-2	TRBV29-1	TGCAGCGTCGGACTAGCGAGCACCGGGGAGCTGTTTTTT	CSVGLASTGELFF
-	-	TRBJ2-1	TRBV21-1	TGTGCCAGCAGCAAAGTGGCGACTAGCGGGGGGGCGGATGAGCAGTTCTTC	CASSKVATSGGADEQFF
-	-	TRBJ1-1	TRBV9	TGTGCCAGCAGCGTAGGGAATCAGGGTAGGGCTGAAGCTTTCTTT	CASSVGNQGRAEAFF
-	TRBD2	TRBJ2-7	TRBV7-8	TGTGCCAGCAGCTCCCTGGGGACTAGCGGCTACGAGCAGTACTTC	CASSSLGTSGYEQYF
-	-	TRBJ2-3	TRBV6-1	TGTGCCAGCAGTATGGCAGGGCGCACAGATACGCAGTATTTT	CASSMAGRTDTQYF
-	TRBD1	TRBJ1-5	TRBV11-2	TGTGCCAGCAGCGGAGACAGGGGGCAGCCCCAGCATTTT	CASSGDRGQPQHF
once	-	TRBJ1-2	TRBV5-1	TGCGCCAGCAGCTTGGTCGGGGACTATGGCTACACCTTC	CASSLVGDYGYTF
-	-	TRBJ1-5	TRBV2	TGTGCCAGCAGTCGACAGTCCGCTCAGCCCCAGCATTTT	CASSRQSAQPQHF
-	TRBD1	TRBJ1-5	TRBV6-1	TGTGCCAGCTATACAAACAGGGGAGGAGGTCAGCCCCAGCATTTT	CASYTNRGGGQPQHF